Sequencing of this T cell receptor beta chain was carried out in a study of cytomegalovirus exposure and HLA in healthy donors (dated by TCRdb to the late 2010s). Context from the whole study: An earlier analysis of several hundred of the donors reported about 260 Gb of sequence data and 95 million to 140 million unique TCR beta sequences obtained from around 180 million T cells. An early release covering approximately 600 HLA-typed donors comprised approximately 290 gigabases of sequencing data and roughly 85 million unique TCR sequences. Of the 300 to 450 genotyped donors, approximately 82% fell in the genetic ancestry cluster associated with self-reported Caucasian donors. The study was designed to test whether signatures of past pathogen exposure could be identified by cataloging public T cell receptors. The T cell repertoires of 666 subjects were profiled by immunosequencing and related to cytomegalovirus serostatus. A separate validation cohort of roughly 130 different subjects was used in addition to the roughly 640-subject first cohort. To predict cytomegalovirus infection status, the study combined high-throughput TCR immunosequencing, statistical association of individual TCRs with disease status, and machine learning. A later analysis re-examined previously published TCR beta repertoires from 600 to 700 donors and added high-resolution HLA genotyping to investigate patterns of TCR occurrence. In the later analysis, no new phenotypic data were used to find candidate immune exposures; instead, reliance was placed on TCR beta sequences and their occurrence across donors. An earlier analysis of 587 of the donors used high-throughput TCR beta sequencing to judge whether each TCR beta V gene segment behaved as functional or pseudogenic. Donor age, sex, ethnicity and CMV serostatus were collected together with the repertoire data. Genome-wide SNP genotypes for about three fifths of the roughly 670 donors were used in a later genetic analysis, which treated that subset as a discovery cohort. Every repertoire in the discovery cohort had been generated on one and the same sequencing platform. Class I and class II HLA loci were covered by the typing at four-digit resolution. The number of typed donors differed by locus: about 620-640 for A, B, C, DRB1 and DQB1; 500 to 550 for DQA1; 600 to 610 for DPA1; and 400 to 480 for DPB1. Five DR-DQ haplotypes were handled as single units for association and clustering, since linkage in the cohort was strong. Among roughly 370 genotyped donors of the cohort, an average of 235,054 unique TCR beta nucleotide sequences were sequenced per donor, roughly a sixth of them non-productive. Broad study findings and their caveats: Only TCR beta chains were sequenced in this cohort, and the absence of alpha or paired-chain data limited detectable features. Assigning TCR associations to individual alleles was difficult when HLA alleles, especially DR and DQ, strongly co-occurred. A later analysis found that HLA-associated TCR beta chains were more clonally expanded and had lower generation probabilities than equally common non-associated chains. A further reported finding was that TCR beta sequences accurately predicted the HLA-A and HLA-B alleles for most subjects in the first cohort. A later analysis reported that several top co-occurrence clusters appeared linked to parvovirus B19, influenza, CMV and Epstein-Barr virus. Linkage disequilibrium might explain the correlated functional status among segregating V segments, but an unknown experimental factor could not be excluded. Roughly uniform sequencing depth across donors was assumed in presence/absence analyses, although this assumption may not hold. In a later genetic analysis, fewer N-insertions in productive TCRs were reported among donors in an Asian-associated ancestry cluster than the roughly 700-donor mean. The classifier was reported to diagnose cytomegalovirus status with high specificity and sensitivity in both the original cohort and the validation cohort. Because HLA typing was missing for some donors at each locus, association tests included only the typed subset. Because counts were too low, more than 15 rarely observed V segments, including chromosome 9 orphons, were left out of the earlier analysis of 587 of the donors. Because the 87-base-pair reads could not distinguish some IMGT-functional V segments, including TRBV6-2 and TRBV6-3, those segments were excluded. A cluster of highly shared sequence variants was judged likely to represent a technical artifact of the sequencing pipeline. Three of the identified cytomegalovirus-associated TCR beta chains were confirmed in vitro to be specific for cytomegalovirus antigens. According to the authors, the approach could potentially be generalized to other disease states and immunological phenotypes. In a later analysis, most CMV-associated TCR beta chains were found to appear HLA-restricted, with HLA associations seemingly driven largely by CMV exposure. Most TCR sequences were seen in very few donors, while some public TCRs were found in many individuals. A later genetic analysis associated a missense DCLRE1C variant with V-gene and J-gene trimming of TCR beta chains, and an independent cohort replicated the association. A total of roughly 160 TCR beta chains were listed by the study as associated with cytomegalovirus. In an earlier analysis of around 600 of the donors, most TCR beta V segments were observed in productive rearrangements about 90% or about 30% of the time, broadly matching IMGT annotations. In a later analysis, the rate of TCR association differed among HLA loci, with DRB1 alleles having the most associated TCRs and HLA-C alleles having the fewest. At a false discovery rate of 0.05, a later analysis linked about 17,000 TCR beta sequences to specific HLA alleles. The only immune exposure information available for the cohort was CMV serostatus.

The cohort consisted of some 670 healthy bone marrow donors. At the time of sampling, every cohort member was nominally healthy, though immune exposures that went unrecorded were likely present. The donor was CMV seronegative and belonged to the group of over 300 seronegative cohort members. A peripheral blood sample was provided by each donor, and peripheral blood mononuclear cells were used for TCR beta sequencing. Genomic DNA extraction from the blood cell samples was performed with the Qiagen DNeasy Blood Extraction Kit. The count of this clone is one. Its antigen remains undetermined. Base qualities are not recorded, but no much larger clone differs from it by a single base. Library generation was performed with the immunoSEQ multiplex PCR assay. A mixture of 60 forward primers for TCR Vbeta segments and 13 reverse primers for TCR Jbeta segments was used in the multiplex PCR. The CDR3 region of rearranged TCR beta genes was amplified from genomic DNA by a multiplex PCR assay. The amplified TCR beta libraries were sequenced on the Illumina HiSeq System as 87-base-pair reads. In the paper's pipeline: A later analysis counted approximately 84 million unique TCR beta chains across the 550 to 750 repertoires, and around 12 million of these chains were shared by at least two donors. To remove PCR and sequencing errors, raw reads were error-corrected and collapsed into unique sequences using a nearest-neighbor algorithm that merged closely related sequences. CDR3 sequences were aligned to IMGT reference sequences to assign V, D and J gene segments. Each retained sequence needed at least a six-nucleotide match to both a V gene segment and a J gene segment. A rearrangement was called productive if the CDR3 had no stop codons and remained in frame with V and J, and every other rearrangement was called non-productive. CDR3 was defined according to IMGT convention as the region running from the second conserved V-encoded cysteine to the conserved J-encoded phenylalanine. In an earlier analysis of just under 600 of the donors, sequences lacking an unambiguous match to a single V gene segment were excluded. In an earlier analysis of roughly 600 of the donors, a V segment was called functional when productive rearrangements were above 56.7%, and segregating when the standard deviation between donors exceeded 5%. To diagnose cytomegalovirus status from the catalog of TCR beta chain sequences, a statistical classification framework was built. A later analysis assigned V and J genes by comparing TCR nucleotide sequences with IMGT/GENE-DB human TR gene sequences. A later analysis assigned CDR3 sequences and most-parsimonious VDJ recombination scenarios with the TCRdist pipeline. In a later analysis, each TCR beta chain was defined by its CDR3 amino acid sequence together with its V-gene family, and reads lacking a unique V-gene family were excluded. In a later analysis, several hundred highly shared, low-generation-probability nucleotide sequences were removed to address suspected cross-contamination and a sequencing artifact. In a later analysis, a clonal expansion index for each public chain was calculated from normalized within-repertoire ranks of inferred template counts. In a later analysis, generation probabilities were computed using a VDJ recombination model fitted to out-of-frame rearrangements, and the results were checked against IGoR. In a later analysis, TCR-TCR, TCR-HLA and TCR-CMV co-occurrence was scored with hypergeometric tests, and a repertoire-size bias correction was applied to TCR pairs. In a later analysis, false discovery rates were estimated by permuting HLA or CMV assignments 20 times. In a later analysis, co-occurring TCRs were grouped with DBSCAN, and TCRdist sequence similarity was added when clustering was performed within HLA-allele-positive subsets. Repertoires with fewer than 30,000 or more than 120,000 public chains, plus five repertoires with anomalous nucleotide sharing, were excluded from co-occurrence clustering. TCRdb obtained this table from immuneACCESS and retained in-frame rearrangements with V and J assigned. These tables miss some clones; where compared with another copy, unresolved V genes account for less than half of the shortfall, and the remainder is unexplained. D and trimming come from the DNA, and the V and J calls and clone size come from that table. The sample includes around 130,000 clones, with around 86% observed a single time. The biggest ten clones account for less than 1.5% of the sample.

Compared with germline, V lacks 3 bases and J lacks 4 bases; bases without a gene match: 10. Measured from the cysteine to the phenylalanine, the CDR3 is 16 residues long. The retained sequence is limited to the CDR3, 48 bases, with the frame set at the first base. Via the germline V gene, CDR1 is MNHEY and CDR2 SVGAGI. The TCR sequence derives from a female donor in good health and CMV-seronegative. Sequencing was performed on PBMCs. The chain uses TRBV6-5 and TRBJ1-2; 8 bases in the middle match TRBD1. The CDR3 in this case is CASSYYRQGQAYGYTF. The bases read TGTGCCAGCAGTTATTATAGGCAGGGACAGGCCTATGGCTACACCTTC.